Listed below are T cell receptor beta chains from one sample, sequenced in a study of beta chain features in type 1 diabetes. Only in-frame clones appear in the TCRdb table, and some are missing; sequencing was by immunoSEQ multiplex PCR. The sample has almost 250,000 clones, 12% to 15% seen once. The specimen was naive CD4+ T cells from blood. These receptors were taken from a woman between 40 and 50 years old in good health. Both conserved end residues are part of each CDR3. D genes are given only for firm matches. Clone size is not always given. Where it is, it says once, few, many or a class for expanded clones.

size	V	J	D	DNA	CDR3
few	TRBV21-1	TRBJ2-6	NA	TGTGCCAGCAGCAAAGTAGACAGACTCCACTCTGGGGCCAACGTCCTGACTTTC	CASSKVDRLHSGANVLTF
few	TRBV7-6	TRBJ2-1	NA	TGTGCCAGCAGCTTAGGGCGGCCGAGCTCCTACAATGAGCAGTTCTTC	CASSLGRPSSYNEQFF
NA	TRBV11-2	TRBJ1-2	TRBD1	TGTGCCAGCAGCACCTACAGGGGGCCGTACTATGGCTACACCTTC	CASSTYRGPYYGYTF
few	TRBV6-5	TRBJ2-2	NA	TGTGCCAGCAGTTACACCGGGGACATTCGAACTGGGGAGCTGTTTTTT	CASSYTGDIRTGELFF
NA	TRBV19	TRBJ2-7	NA	TGTGCCAGTAGTAGGAGCGCCTACGAGCAGTACTTC	CASSRSAYEQYF
NA	TRBV5-1	TRBJ2-5	NA	TGCGCCAGCAGCCCCTGGGGACATCAAGAGACCCAGTACTTC	CASSPWGHQETQYF
few	TRBV29-1	TRBJ2-1	TRBD1	TGCAGCGTTGTGATGAAGGGGGGACAGGGGTCTTACAATGAGCAGTTCTTC	CSVVMKGGQGSYNEQFF
many	TRBV7-9	TRBJ1-6	NA	TGTGCCAGCAGCCCGACAGTTCCGGCCCTCCACTTT	CASSPTVPALHF
NA	TRBV19	TRBJ2-5	TRBD2	TGTGCCAGTAGTTCCTTCCAGACTAGCTCGGCCCGGGAGACCCAGTACTTC	CASSSFQTSSARETQYF
NA	TRBV6-5	TRBJ2-2	NA	TGTGCCAGCTTAGGGCGACTAGGGACCGGGGAGCTGTTTTTT	CASLGRLGTGELFF
NA	TRBV29-1	TRBJ1-1	NA	TGCAGCGTTGAAAGGGGATATGAAGCTTTCTTT	CSVERGYEAFF
few	TRBV6-5	TRBJ2-2	NA	TGTGCCAGCAGTCGGACAGCCGGGGAGCTGTTTTTT	CASSRTAGELFF
NA	TRBV7-9	TRBJ2-7	NA	TGTGCCAGCAGCTTAGACAGATCCTATTCCTCCTACGAGCAGTACTTC	CASSLDRSYSSYEQYF
few	TRBV29-1	TRBJ1-1	NA	TGCACTACTAGCGGGATGGGGACTGAAGCTTTCTTT	CTTSGMGTEAFF
NA	TRBV5-4	TRBJ2-5	NA	TGTGCCAGCAGCTTGGCTCTAGCAGGAGGCGAGACCCAGTACTTC	CASSLALAGGETQYF
NA	TRBV2	TRBJ2-1	NA	TGTGCCAGCAGCGGGACTTCTGAGCAGTTCTTC	CASSGTSEQFF
NA	TRBV7-2	TRBJ1-4	TRBD1	TGTGCCAGCAGCTCGACAGGGTCGTTAAATGAAAAACTGTTTTTT	CASSSTGSLNEKLFF
NA	TRBV25-1	TRBJ2-7	NA	TGTGCCAGCAGTGATCCCTCAGGGGAAGGTTCCTACGAGCAGTACTTC	CASSDPSGEGSYEQYF
few	TRBV25-1	TRBJ2-1	TRBD2	TGTGCCAGCAGTGAAGGGGGGGTGGTCCATGAGCAGTTCTTC	CASSEGGVVHEQFF
few	TRBV27	TRBJ1-4	NA	TGTGCCAGCGGGGGGGAAAAACTGTTTTTT	CASGGEKLFF
few	TRBV5-1	TRBJ2-5	TRBD2	TGCGCCAGCAGCCCGGGACTAGCGAGGGAGACCCAGTACTTC	CASSPGLARETQYF
few	TRBV4-2	TRBJ2-7	NA	TGTGCCAGCAGCCACCCCCAGGGGGAGCAGTACTTC	CASSHPQGEQYF